These 24 T cell receptor beta chains share one sample of origin, sequenced in a study of shared clonotypes between healthy human individuals. Produced via immunoSEQ multiplex PCR; TCRdb's table is partial and in-frame only. The table shows approximately 2.1 million clones, with 80% to 95% occurring only once. The specimen sequenced was naive CD4+ T cells from PBMCs. Subset given: CD45RA+ positively selected. The receptors here all came from a man aged 18 to 30 in good health. Some clones in this sample may be carry-over from other donors' samples.

This chain connects TRBV7-9 to TRBJ1-1; 9 nucleotides align to TRBD1. This CDR3 contains 14 residues. The V gene's germline CDR1 is SEHNR and CDR2 FQNEAQ (reference sequence). V dropped 6 bases and J dropped 6; count of bases not matched to a gene: 8. The CDR3 region has the DNA TGTGCCAGCAGGCGTACGGGACAGGGCGCTGAAGCTTTCTTT. Amino acid sequence: CASRRTGQGAEAFF.

V is TRBV6-6 and J is TRBJ2-3; maybe TRBD2 (5 bases). The CDR3 has 16 residues. The V end lost 5 bases, the J end lost 2 bases, and 17 bases lay between the germline ends. Per germline, CDR1 MNHNY and CDR2 SVGAGI (reference sequence). CDR3 residues: CASSVVGGGPTDTQYF. For the CDR3, the DNA is TGTGCCAGCAGTGTCGTGGGTGGAGGCCCCACAGATACGCAGTATTTT.

The gene calls are TRBV13 and TRBJ2-1; TRBD2 agrees at 7 bases. The CDR3 spans 15 residues. The V gene's germline CDR1 is PRHDT and CDR2 FYEKMQ (reference sequence). V trimming: 4 bases; J trimming: 3 bases; junction bases outside the gene matches: 6. In DNA form, the CDR3 reads TGTGCCAGCAGCTCCGGCGGGAGAATCTACAATGAGCAGTTCTTC. Its protein product is CASSSGGRIYNEQFF.

This sequence joins TRBV19 and TRBJ1-3; unclear D gene. The ends were cut back, 0 bases at V and 0 bases at J, with 9 bases in the middle. Per germline, CDR1 LNHDA and CDR2 SQIVND (reference sequence). This CDR3 has 16 residues. CDR3 residues: CASSIDGRYSGNTIYF. For the CDR3, the DNA is TGTGCCAGTAGTATAGATGGGCGGTACTCTGGAAACACCATATATTTT.

V gene TRBV23-1 combines with J gene TRBJ1-4; possible D gene TRBD1, 5 bases. TRBV23-1 is classed as an ORF, of uncertain function. The CDR3 contains 16 residues. V lost 1 base and J lost 8, with 17 bases in between. The CDR3 loop is CASSQLRGRRGEKLFF. The CDR3 DNA reads TGCGCCAGCAGTCAATTAAGGGGCCGAAGAGGCGAAAAACTGTTTTTT.

The V and J genes are TRBV6-5 and TRBJ1-2; a possible D gene is TRBD1 (5 bases). V was pared by 4 bases and J by 4 bases, with 10 bases between. CDR1 is MNHEY and CDR2 is SVGAGI in the germline V gene. CDR3 length: 13 residues. The CDR3 here is CASSFRDLYGYTF. The CDR3 bases are TGTGCCAGCAGTTTCCGGGACCTCTATGGCTACACCTTC.

This chain uses TRBV7-9 with TRBJ1-3, with 7 bases identical to TRBD1. The CDR3 totals 14 residues. Germline V gene data show CDR1 as SEHNR and CDR2 as FQNEAQ (reference sequence). Trimming removed 5 bases from V and 2 bases from J; junction bases left unmatched: 3. The CDR3 coding sequence is TGTGCCAGCAGCCATGGGACAGCTGGAAACACCATATATTTT. It encodes CASSHGTAGNTIYF.

The chain links TRBV18 to TRBJ2-7, with a weak D call TRBD1 (7 bases). Germline V gives CDR1 KGHSH, CDR2 LQKENI. CDR3 length equals 18 residues. The V and J ends lost 2 bases and 3 bases respectively, with 23 bases between them. CDR3 amino acids: CASSPGGTAAGGVYEQYF. As DNA, the CDR3 is TGTGCCAGCTCACCAGGTGGGACAGCGGCCGGAGGGGTCTACGAGCAGTACTTC.

The DNA of the CDR3 is TGTGCCAGCAGCTCATACAGGGTACAGAGCTATGGCTACACCTTC. This encodes CASSSYRVQSYGYTF. V and J are TRBV7-2 and TRBJ1-2; possible D gene TRBD1, 6 bases. CDR3 size: 15 residues. V lost 4 bases, J lost 4 bases, and 16 bases lay in between. Germline V CDR1 and CDR2: SGHTA, FQGNSA.

The V gene is TRBV14, the J gene TRBJ2-7; 7 nucleotides match TRBD1. The CDR3 extends over 15 amino acids. Germline CDR1 and CDR2: SGHDN and FVKESK. With V trimmed by 4 bases and J by 0 bases, 6 bases remained unmatched. CDR3 bases: TGTGCCAGCAGCCGCAACGGGGACAGCTCCTACGAGCAGTACTTC. Its translation is CASSRNGDSSYEQYF.

This chain links TRBV7-9 with TRBJ2-5; a weak D match, TRBD2 (5 bases). V was clipped by 3 bases and J by 6 bases, with 11 bases between them. The CDR3 runs 13 residues. Germline-derived CDR1 and CDR2 are SEHNR and FQNEAQ (reference sequence). The CDR3 coding sequence is TGTGCCAGCAGCTTGCGGGTGGAACAGACCCAGTACTTC. Protein: CASSLRVEQTQYF.

This clone came up once. This chain's CDR3 is CASSVQGNTGELFF. The CDR3 DNA follows: TGTGCCAGCAGTGTGCAGGGAAACACCGGGGAGCTGTTTTTT. V and J are TRBV6-4 and TRBJ2-2; tentative D call: TRBD1 (5 bases). This CDR3 comprises 14 residues. Germline V lookup: CDR1 MRHNA, CDR2 SNTAGT. Trimming cost V 4 bases and J 2 bases, with 8 bases left between them.

V gene TRBV28 combines with J gene TRBJ2-6; D uncertain. Germline CDR1 and CDR2: MDHEN and SYDVKM. Trimming cost V 4 bases and J 2 bases, with 9 bases left between them. The CDR3 covers 15 residues. The CDR3 nucleotides are TGTGCCAGCAGTTCTGGTGGAACTGGGGCCAACGTCCTGACTTTC. Protein product: CASSSGGTGANVLTF.

A remark on this clone: The junction does not match germline at one end; this may be a read error. The chain uses TRBV29-1 and TRBJ2-1; unclear D gene. In germline, CDR1 is SQVTM, CDR2 ANQGSEA. This CDR3 spans 10 amino acids. CDR3 coding DNA: TGCGGCGTTGAAGAGCATGAGCAGTTCTTC. This gives the protein CGVEEHEQFF.

The genes are TRBV6-5 and TRBJ2-1; D remains ambiguous. Trimming cost V 2 bases and J 6 bases, with 11 bases left between them. The CDR3 has 14 residues. The germline CDR1 and CDR2 sequences are MNHEY and SVGAGI. The DNA for the CDR3 is TGTGCCAGCAGTTACGTTGGGGAATCCAATGAGCAGTTCTTC. Protein sequence: CASSYVGESNEQFF.

This chain links TRBV25-1 with TRBJ2-7; possible D gene TRBD1, 6 bases. The CDR3 runs to 13 residues. V lost 6 bases, J lost 3 bases, and 12 bases lay in between. CDR1 and CDR2 (germline): MGHDK, SYGVNS. The DNA for the CDR3 is TGTGCCAGCAGGCCGGGACAAAACTACGAGCAGTACTTC. This gives the protein CASRPGQNYEQYF.

V is TRBV5-3 and J is TRBJ1-2; no clear D gene. TRBV5-3 is labeled an ORF, and its function is uncertain. CDR3 size: 9 residues. V lost 1 base and J lost 13, with 5 bases in between. CDR3 region: CARSLPCTF. The CDR3 coding sequence is TGTGCCAGAAGCTTGCCGTGCACCTTC.

This chain connects TRBV18 to TRBJ1-2, with D perhaps TRBD1 (6 bases). CDR1 KGHSH and CDR2 LQKENI come from the germline V gene. The CDR3 consists of 14 residues. Trimming shortened V by 2 bases and J by 8 bases, and 15 bases separated the two germline ends. CDR3 residues: CASSPNRQANGYTF. As DNA, the CDR3 is TGTGCCAGCTCACCAAATCGACAGGCGAACGGCTACACCTTC.

This chain links TRBV28 with TRBJ2-3; 8 bases line up with TRBD2. Per the germline V gene, CDR1 is MDHEN and CDR2 is SYDVKM. V shed 4 bases and J 2 bases; nucleotides not matched to a gene: 8. This CDR3 contains 16 residues. CDR3 DNA: TGTGCCAGCAGTTCTAACTTAGCGGGAAACACAGATACGCAGTATTTT. Protein: CASSSNLAGNTDTQYF.

The chain carries TRBV5-1 and TRBJ2-7; D may be TRBD2 (7 bases). Trimming shortened V by 1 base and J by 5 bases, and 13 bases separated the two germline ends. Germline V gene sequence: CDR1 SGHRS, CDR2 YFSETQ. The CDR3 has 14 amino acids. The CDR3 reads CASSLIGGGDEQYF. Here the CDR3 DNA reads TGCGCCAGCAGCTTGATAGGGGGAGGGGACGAGCAGTACTTC. The whole variable domain, remainder taken from reference TRBV5-1 and TRBJ2-7, is KAGVTQTPRYLIKTRGQQVTLSCSPISGHRSVSWYQQTPGQGLQFLFEYFSETQRNKGNFPGRFSGRQFSNSRSEMNVSTLELGDSALYLCASSLIGGGDEQYFGPGTRLTVT.

The gene calls are TRBV19 and TRBJ1-2, with D perhaps matching TRBD1 (6 bases). The CDR3 runs to 12 residues. Germline assignment: CDR1 LNHDA and CDR2 SQIVND (reference sequence). V gave up 4 bases and J gave up 8 bases, with 11 bases separating them. The CDR3 is CASSNRASGYTF. CDR3 coding DNA: TGTGCCAGTAGTAACAGGGCGAGCGGCTACACCTTC.

To note about this clone: Other DNA sequences in the sample encode the same CDR3. This chain uses TRBV5-1 with TRBJ2-1; possible D gene TRBD1, 6 bases. Trimming removed 5 bases at V and 0 bases at J, with 12 bases between. The CDR3 consists of 15 residues. Germline assignment: CDR1 SGHRS and CDR2 YFSETQ. CDR3 loop: CASSSTGSSYNEQFF. The CDR3 nucleotides read TGCGCCAGCAGTTCTACAGGGAGCTCCTACAATGAGCAGTTCTTC.

This clone has only one observation. Other nucleotide sequences from this sample produce the same CDR3. The chain links TRBV11-2 to TRBJ1-1; no clear D gene. Germline V CDR1 and CDR2: SGHAT, FQNNGV. Trimming stripped 4 bases from V and 4 bases from J, with 10 bases between. The length of the CDR3 is 13 residues. The DNA for the CDR3 is TGTGCCAGCAGCTCGACCCGGGGCACTGAAGCTTTCTTT. Protein sequence: CASSSTRGTEAFF.

The rearrangement joins TRBV15 to TRBJ2-7, with D perhaps given as TRBD1 or TRBD2 (5 bases each). The V and J ends lost 1 base and 2 bases respectively, with 15 bases between them. The CDR3 contains 16 residues. In germline, CDR1 is LNHNV, CDR2 YYDKDF (reference sequence). CDR3 coding DNA: TGTGCCACCAGCAGAGGCCGGGACGCCTTCACCTACGAGCAGTACTTC. Translation: CATSRGRDAFTYEQYF.